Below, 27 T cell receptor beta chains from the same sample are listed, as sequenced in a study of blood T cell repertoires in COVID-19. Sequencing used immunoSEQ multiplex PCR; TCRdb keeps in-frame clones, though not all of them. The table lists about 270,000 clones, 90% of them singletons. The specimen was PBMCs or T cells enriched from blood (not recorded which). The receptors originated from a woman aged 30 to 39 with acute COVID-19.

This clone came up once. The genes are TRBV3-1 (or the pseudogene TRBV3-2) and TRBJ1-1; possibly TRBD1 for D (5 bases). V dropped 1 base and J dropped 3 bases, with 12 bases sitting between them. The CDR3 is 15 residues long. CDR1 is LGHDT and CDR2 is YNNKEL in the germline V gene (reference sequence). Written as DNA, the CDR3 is TGTGCCAGCAGCCAAGGGCAGGGAAGGGACACTGAAGCTTTCTTT. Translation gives CASSQGQGRDTEAFF.

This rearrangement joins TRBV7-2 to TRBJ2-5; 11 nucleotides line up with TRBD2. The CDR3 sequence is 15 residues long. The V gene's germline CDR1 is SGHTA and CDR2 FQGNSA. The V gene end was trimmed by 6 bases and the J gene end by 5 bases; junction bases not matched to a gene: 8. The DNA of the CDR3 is TGTGCCAGCAGGCTAGCGGGAGGTGGGTGGGAGACCCAGTACTTC. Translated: CASRLAGGGWETQYF.

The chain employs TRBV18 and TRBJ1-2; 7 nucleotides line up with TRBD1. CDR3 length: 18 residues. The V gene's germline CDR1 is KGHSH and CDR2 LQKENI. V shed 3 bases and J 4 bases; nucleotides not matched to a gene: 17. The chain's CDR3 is CASSPFSEGGGEGYGYTF. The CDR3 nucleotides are TGTGCCAGCTCACCGTTTTCGGAAGGAGGGGGCGAAGGCTATGGCTACACCTTC.

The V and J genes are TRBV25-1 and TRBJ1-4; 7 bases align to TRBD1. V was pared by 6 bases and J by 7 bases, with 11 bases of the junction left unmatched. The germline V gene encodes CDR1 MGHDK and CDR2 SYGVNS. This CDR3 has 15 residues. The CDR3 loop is CASRSLTGTAEKLFF. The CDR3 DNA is TGTGCCAGCAGATCACTTACCGGGACAGCTGAAAAACTGTTTTTT.

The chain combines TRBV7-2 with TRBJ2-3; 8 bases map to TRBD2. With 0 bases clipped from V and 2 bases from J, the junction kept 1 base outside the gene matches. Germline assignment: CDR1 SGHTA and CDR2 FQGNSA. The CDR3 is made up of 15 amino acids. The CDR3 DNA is TGTGCCAGCAGCTTAGCTAGCGGGATCACAGATACGCAGTATTTT. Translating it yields CASSLASGITDTQYF.

CDR3: CASSFVAGAEQYF. In DNA form, the CDR3 reads TGTGCCAGCAGTTTCGTCGCAGGTGCCGAGCAGTACTTC. V is TRBV6-2 or TRBV6-3 and J is TRBJ2-7; D not certain. The CDR3 extends over 13 amino acids. The V end was cut by 4 bases, the J end by 6 bases, with 13 bases between. Germline V lookup: CDR1 MNHEY, CDR2 SVGEGT.

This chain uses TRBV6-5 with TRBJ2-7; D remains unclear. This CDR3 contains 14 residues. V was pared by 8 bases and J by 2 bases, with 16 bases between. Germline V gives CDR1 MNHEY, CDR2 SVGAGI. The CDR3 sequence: CASSPHEVTYEQYF. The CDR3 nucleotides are TGTGCCAGCTCACCCCACGAGGTGACCTACGAGCAGTACTTC.

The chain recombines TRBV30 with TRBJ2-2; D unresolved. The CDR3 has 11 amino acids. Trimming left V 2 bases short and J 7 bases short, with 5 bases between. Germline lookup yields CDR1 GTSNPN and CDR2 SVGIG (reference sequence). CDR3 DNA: TGTGCCTGGAGTACAGTCGGGGAGCTGTTTTTT. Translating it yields CAWSTVGELFF.

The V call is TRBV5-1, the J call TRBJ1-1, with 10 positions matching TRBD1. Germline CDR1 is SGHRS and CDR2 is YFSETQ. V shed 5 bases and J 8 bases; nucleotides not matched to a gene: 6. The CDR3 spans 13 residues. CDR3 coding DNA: TGCGCCAGCAGTGAGACAGGGGGCGCGGAAGCTTTCTTT. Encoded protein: CASSETGGAEAFF.

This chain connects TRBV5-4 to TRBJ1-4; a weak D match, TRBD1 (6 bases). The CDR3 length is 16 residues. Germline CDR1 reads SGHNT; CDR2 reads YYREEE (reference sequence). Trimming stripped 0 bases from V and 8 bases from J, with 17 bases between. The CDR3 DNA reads TGTGCCAGCAGCTTGGGTGGGGACACCCGGTGGGAAAAACTGTTTTTT. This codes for CASSLGGDTRWEKLFF.

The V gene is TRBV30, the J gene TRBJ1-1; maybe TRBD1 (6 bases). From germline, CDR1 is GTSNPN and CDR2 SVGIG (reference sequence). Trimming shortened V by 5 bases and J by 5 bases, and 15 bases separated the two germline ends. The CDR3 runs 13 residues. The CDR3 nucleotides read TGTGCCTGGTCCACAGGGTTCTTGACTGAAGCTTTCTTT. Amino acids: CAWSTGFLTEAFF.

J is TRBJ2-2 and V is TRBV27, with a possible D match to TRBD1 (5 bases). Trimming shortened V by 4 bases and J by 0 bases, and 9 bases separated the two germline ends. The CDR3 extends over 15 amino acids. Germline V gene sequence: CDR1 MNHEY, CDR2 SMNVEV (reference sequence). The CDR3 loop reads CASSYRSPNTGELFF. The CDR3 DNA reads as TGTGCCAGCAGTTACAGGTCGCCGAACACCGGGGAGCTGTTTTTT.

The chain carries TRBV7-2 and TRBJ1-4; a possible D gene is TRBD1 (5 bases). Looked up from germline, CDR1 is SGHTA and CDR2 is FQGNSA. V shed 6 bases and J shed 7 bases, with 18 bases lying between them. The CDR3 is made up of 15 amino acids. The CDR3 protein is CASRVRQGAGEKLFF. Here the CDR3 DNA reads TGTGCCAGCAGGGTCAGGCAAGGGGCTGGTGAAAAACTGTTTTTT.

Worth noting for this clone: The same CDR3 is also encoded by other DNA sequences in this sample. CDR3 in amino acids: CASSLSGGYGYTF. CDR3 bases: TGTGCCAGCAGTTTATCGGGAGGCTATGGCTACACCTTC. This chain joins TRBV28 and TRBJ1-2; no reliable D call. V was clipped by 1 base and J by 4 bases, with 7 bases between them. CDR3 size: 13 residues. Looked up from germline, CDR1 is MDHEN and CDR2 is SYDVKM.

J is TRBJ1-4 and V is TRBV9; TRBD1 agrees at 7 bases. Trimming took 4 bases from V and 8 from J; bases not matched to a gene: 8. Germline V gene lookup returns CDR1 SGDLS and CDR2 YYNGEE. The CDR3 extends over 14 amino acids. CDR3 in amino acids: CASSPTGAGEKLFF. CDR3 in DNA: TGTGCCAGCAGCCCCACAGGGGCGGGAGAAAAACTGTTTTTT.

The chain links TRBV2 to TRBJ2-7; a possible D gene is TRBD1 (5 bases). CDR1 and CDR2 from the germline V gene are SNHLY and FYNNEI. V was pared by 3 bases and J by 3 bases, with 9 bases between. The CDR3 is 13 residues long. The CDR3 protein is CASSEDILYEQYF. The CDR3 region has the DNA TGTGCCAGCAGTGAGGACATTCTCTACGAGCAGTACTTC.

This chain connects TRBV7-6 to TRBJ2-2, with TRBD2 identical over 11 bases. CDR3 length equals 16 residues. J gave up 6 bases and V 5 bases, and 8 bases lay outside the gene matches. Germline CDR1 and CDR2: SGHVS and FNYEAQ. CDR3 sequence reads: CASSPLAGGVSGELFF. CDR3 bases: TGTGCCAGCAGCCCTCTAGCGGGAGGAGTTTCCGGGGAGCTGTTTTTT.

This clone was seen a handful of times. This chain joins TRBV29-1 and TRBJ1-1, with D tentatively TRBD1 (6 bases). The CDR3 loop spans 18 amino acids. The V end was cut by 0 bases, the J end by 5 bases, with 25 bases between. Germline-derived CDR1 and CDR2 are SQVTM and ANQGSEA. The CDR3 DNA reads TGCAGCGTTGAAGATCCCCAGGGAATTCTCCATCAGGGGACTGAAGCTTTCTTT. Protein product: CSVEDPQGILHQGTEAFF.

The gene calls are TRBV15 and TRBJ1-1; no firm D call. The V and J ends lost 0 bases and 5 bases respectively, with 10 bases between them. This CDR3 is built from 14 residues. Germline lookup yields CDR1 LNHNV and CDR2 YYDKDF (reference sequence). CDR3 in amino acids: CATSRDRLVTEAFF. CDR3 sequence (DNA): TGTGCCACCAGCAGAGATCGGTTGGTTACTGAAGCTTTCTTT.

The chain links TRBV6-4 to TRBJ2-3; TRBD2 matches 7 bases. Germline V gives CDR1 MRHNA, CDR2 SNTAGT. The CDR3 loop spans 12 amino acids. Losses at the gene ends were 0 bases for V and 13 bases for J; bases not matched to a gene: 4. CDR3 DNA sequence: TGTGCCAGCAGTGACTCGAAGCGGGAAAAGTATTTT. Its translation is CASSDSKREKYF.

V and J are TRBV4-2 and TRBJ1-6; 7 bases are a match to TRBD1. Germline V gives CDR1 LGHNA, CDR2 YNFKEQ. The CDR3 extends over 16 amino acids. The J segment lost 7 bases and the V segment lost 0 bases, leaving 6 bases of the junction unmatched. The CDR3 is CASSQDEGTENSPLHF. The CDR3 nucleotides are TGTGCCAGCAGCCAAGATGAAGGGACAGAAAATTCACCCCTCCACTTT.

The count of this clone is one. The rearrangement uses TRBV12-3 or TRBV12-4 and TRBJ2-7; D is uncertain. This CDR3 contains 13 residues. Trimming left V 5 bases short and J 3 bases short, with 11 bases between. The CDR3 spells CASSIPPVYEQYF. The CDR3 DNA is TGTGCCAGCAGTATCCCCCCTGTCTACGAGCAGTACTTC.

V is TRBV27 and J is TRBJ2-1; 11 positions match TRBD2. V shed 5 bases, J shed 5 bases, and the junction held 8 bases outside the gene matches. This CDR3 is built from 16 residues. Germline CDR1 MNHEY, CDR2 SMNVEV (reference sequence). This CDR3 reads CASSPRGTSGNNEQFF. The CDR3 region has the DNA TGTGCCAGCAGTCCGCGAGGGACTAGCGGAAACAATGAGCAGTTCTTC.

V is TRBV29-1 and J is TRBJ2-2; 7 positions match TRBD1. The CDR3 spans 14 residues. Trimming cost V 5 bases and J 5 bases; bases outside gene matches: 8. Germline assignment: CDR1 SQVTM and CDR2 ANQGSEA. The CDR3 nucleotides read TGCAGCGTTATCCGGGACAGTGAGACCGGGGAGCTGTTTTTT. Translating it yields CSVIRDSETGELFF.

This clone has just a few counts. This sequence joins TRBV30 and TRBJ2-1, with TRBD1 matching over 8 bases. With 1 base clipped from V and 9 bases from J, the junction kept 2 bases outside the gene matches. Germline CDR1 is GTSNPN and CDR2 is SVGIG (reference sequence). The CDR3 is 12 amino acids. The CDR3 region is CAWSGQGREQFF. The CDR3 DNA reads TGTGCCTGGAGTGGACAGGGGCGTGAGCAGTTCTTC.

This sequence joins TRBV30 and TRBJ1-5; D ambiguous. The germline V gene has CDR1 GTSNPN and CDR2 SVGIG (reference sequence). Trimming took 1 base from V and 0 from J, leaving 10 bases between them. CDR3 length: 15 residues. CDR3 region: CAWSEGAYSNQPQHF. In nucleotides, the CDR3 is TGTGCCTGGAGTGAGGGAGCCTATAGCAATCAGCCCCAGCATTTT.

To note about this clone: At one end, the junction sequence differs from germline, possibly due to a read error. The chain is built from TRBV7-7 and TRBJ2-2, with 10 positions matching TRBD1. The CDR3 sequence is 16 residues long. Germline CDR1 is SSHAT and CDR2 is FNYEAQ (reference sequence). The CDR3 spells CASSQGGTGVTGELFF. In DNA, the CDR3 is TGTGCTAGCAGCCAGGGCGGGACAGGGGTCACCGGGGAGCTGTTTTTT.